These 8 T cell receptor beta chains were all obtained from the same sample, sequenced in a study of cytomegalovirus exposure and HLA in healthy donors. Produced via immunoSEQ multiplex PCR; TCRdb's table is partial and in-frame only. Of around 400,000 clones listed, approximately 90% are singletons. Specimen: PBMCs. Source of these receptors: a woman aged 18-35 years in good health and CMV-seronegative.

The chain joins TRBV30 to TRBJ2-7; no firm D call. The CDR3 totals 13 residues. Trimming stripped 1 base from V and 3 bases from J, with 10 bases between. CDR1 is GTSNPN, CDR2 SVGIG, per germline (reference sequence). The CDR3 loop reads CAWSGEVNYEQYF. The DNA for the CDR3 is TGTGCCTGGAGTGGCGAGGTAAACTACGAGCAGTACTTC.

The V and J genes are TRBV28 and TRBJ2-1, with TRBD2 as a possible D gene (7 bases). Looked up from germline, CDR1 is MDHEN and CDR2 is SYDVKM. The CDR3 has 14 amino acids. V was shortened by 10 bases and J by 4 bases, with 17 bases between the two germline ends. CDR3 nucleotides: TGTGCCACCGAACCGGGGAGGGGGTACAATGAGCAGTTCTTC. As protein: CATEPGRGYNEQFF.

Only a few counts were recorded for this clone. V and J are TRBV2 and TRBJ2-7; TRBD1 matches at 10 bases. The CDR3 spans 15 residues. After removal of 5 bases from V and 1 base from J, the junction contained 5 bases not matched to a gene. Germline values: CDR1 SNHLY, CDR2 FYNNEI. This chain's CDR3 is CASSPWTGGSYEQYF. CDR3 DNA: TGTGCCAGCAGTCCCTGGACAGGGGGTTCCTACGAGCAGTACTTC.

This clone was seen a single time. The chain links TRBV11-2 to TRBJ2-3, with a tentative D call TRBD2 (5 bases). CDR1 is SGHAT and CDR2 is FQNNGV in the germline V gene. The CDR3 has 14 amino acids. The V end was cut by 5 bases, the J end by 2 bases, with 11 bases between. CDR3 bases: TGTGCCAGCAGCCGGGGAGTTAACACAGATACGCAGTATTTT. It translates to CASSRGVNTDTQYF.

The chain is built from TRBV27 and TRBJ2-7; 13 bases line up with TRBD2. With 6 bases clipped from V and 3 bases from J, the junction kept 5 bases outside the gene matches. This CDR3 is built from 15 residues. CDR1 is MNHEY and CDR2 is SMNVEV in the germline V gene (reference sequence). CDR3 region: CASRPGTSGIYEQYF. CDR3 nucleotide sequence: TGTGCCAGCAGGCCCGGGACTAGCGGGATCTACGAGCAGTACTTC.

V is TRBV13 and J is TRBJ1-2; D may be TRBD1 (6 bases). The CDR3 covers 17 residues. V was pared by 0 bases and J by 4 bases, with 18 bases between. The germline V gene encodes CDR1 PRHDT and CDR2 FYEKMQ (reference sequence). The CDR3 loop reads CASSLGPGGRTVYGYTF. For the CDR3, the DNA is TGTGCCAGCAGCTTAGGCCCGGGGGGGCGCACGGTCTATGGCTACACCTTC.

V gene TRBV28 combines with J gene TRBJ2-3, with D possibly being TRBD1 (5 bases). The germline gives CDR1 MDHEN, CDR2 SYDVKM. The CDR3 totals 15 residues. V was cut by 5 bases and J by 3 bases, with 15 bases left in between. DNA for the CDR3: TGTGCCAGCAGTGAGCCCCCCTCAGGGACAGATACGCAGTATTTT. Its protein is CASSEPPSGTDTQYF.

V usage is TRBV6-4 and J usage is TRBJ2-5; D remains unclear. V lost 5 bases, J lost 5 bases, and 12 bases lay in between. From germline, CDR1 is MRHNA and CDR2 SNTAGT. The CDR3 totals 13 residues. The CDR3 protein is CASSPQFGETQYF. The CDR3 nucleotides read TGTGCCAGCAGTCCCCAATTCGGGGAGACCCAGTACTTC.